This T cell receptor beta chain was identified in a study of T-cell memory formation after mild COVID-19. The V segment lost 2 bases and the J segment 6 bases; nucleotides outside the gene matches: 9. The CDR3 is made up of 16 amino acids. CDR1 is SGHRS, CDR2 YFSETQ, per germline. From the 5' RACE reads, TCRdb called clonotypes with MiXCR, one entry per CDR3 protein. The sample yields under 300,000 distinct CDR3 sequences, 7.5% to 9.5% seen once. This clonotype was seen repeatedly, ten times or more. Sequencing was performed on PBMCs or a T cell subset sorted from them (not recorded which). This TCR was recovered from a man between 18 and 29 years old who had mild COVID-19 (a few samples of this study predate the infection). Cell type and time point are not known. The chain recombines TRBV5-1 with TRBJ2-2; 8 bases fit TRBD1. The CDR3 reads CASSFRDRYSSGELFF. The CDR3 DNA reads TGCGCCAGCAGCTTCCGGGACAGGTATTCGTCCGGGGAGCTGTTTTTT.